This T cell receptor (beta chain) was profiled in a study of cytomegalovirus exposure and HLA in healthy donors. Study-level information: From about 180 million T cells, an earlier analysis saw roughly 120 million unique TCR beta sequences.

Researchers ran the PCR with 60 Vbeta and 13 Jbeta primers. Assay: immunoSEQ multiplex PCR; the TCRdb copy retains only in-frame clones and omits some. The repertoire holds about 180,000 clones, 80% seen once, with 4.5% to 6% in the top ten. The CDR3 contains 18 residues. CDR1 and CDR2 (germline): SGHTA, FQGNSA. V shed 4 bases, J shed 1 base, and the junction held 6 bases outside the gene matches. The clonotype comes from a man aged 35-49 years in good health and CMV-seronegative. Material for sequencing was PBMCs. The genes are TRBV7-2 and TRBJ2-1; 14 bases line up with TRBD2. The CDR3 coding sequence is TGTGCCAGCAGCTCGGGACTAGCGGGAGTCCGTTCCTACAATGAGCAGTTCTTC. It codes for CASSSGLAGVRSYNEQFF.